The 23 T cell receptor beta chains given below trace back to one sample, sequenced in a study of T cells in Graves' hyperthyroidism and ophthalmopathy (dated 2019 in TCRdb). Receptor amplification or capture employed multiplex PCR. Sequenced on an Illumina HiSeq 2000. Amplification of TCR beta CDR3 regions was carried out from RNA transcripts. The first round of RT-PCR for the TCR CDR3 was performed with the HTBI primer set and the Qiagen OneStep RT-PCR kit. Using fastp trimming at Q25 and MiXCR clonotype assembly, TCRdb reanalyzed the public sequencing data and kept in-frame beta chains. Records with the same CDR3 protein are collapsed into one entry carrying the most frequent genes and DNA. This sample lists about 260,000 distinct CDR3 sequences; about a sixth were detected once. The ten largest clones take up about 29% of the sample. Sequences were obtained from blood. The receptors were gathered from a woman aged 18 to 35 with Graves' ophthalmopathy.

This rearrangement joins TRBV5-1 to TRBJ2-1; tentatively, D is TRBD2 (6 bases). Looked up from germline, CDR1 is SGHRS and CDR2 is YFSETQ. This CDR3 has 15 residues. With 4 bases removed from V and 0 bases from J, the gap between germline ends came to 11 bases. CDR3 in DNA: TGCGCCAGCAGCGGGGACTTGAGCTCCTACAATGAGCAGTTCTTC. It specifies CASSGDLSSYNEQFF. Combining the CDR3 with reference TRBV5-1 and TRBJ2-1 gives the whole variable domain KAGVTQTPRYLIKTRGQQVTLSCSPISGHRSVSWYQQTPGQGLQFLFEYFSETQRNKGNFPGRFSGRQFSNSRSEMNVSTLELGDSALYLCASSGDLSSYNEQFFGPGTRLTVL.

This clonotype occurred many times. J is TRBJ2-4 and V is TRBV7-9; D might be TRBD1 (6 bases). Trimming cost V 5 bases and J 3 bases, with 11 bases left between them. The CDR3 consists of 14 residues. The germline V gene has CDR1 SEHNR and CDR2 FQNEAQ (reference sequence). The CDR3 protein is CASSPDRNKNIQYF. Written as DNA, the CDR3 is TGTGCCAGCAGCCCAGACAGGAACAAAAACATTCAGTACTTC.

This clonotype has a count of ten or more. CDR3 protein: CASSLSGREGNEQFF. In DNA, the CDR3 is TGCGCCAGCAGCCTTAGCGGGAGGGAGGGTAATGAGCAGTTCTTC. The V call is TRBV5-1, the J call TRBJ2-1; 11 nucleotides match TRBD2. The CDR3 runs to 15 residues. CDR1 SGHRS and CDR2 YFSETQ come from the germline V gene. The J segment lost 7 bases and the V segment lost 4 bases, leaving 7 bases of the junction unmatched.

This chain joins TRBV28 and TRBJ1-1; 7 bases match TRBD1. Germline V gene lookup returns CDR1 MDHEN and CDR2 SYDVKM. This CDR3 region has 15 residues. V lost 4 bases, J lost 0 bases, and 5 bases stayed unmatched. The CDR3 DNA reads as TGTGCCAGCAGTTCTCTCGGGACAGTGAACACTGAAGCTTTCTTT. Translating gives CASSSLGTVNTEAFF. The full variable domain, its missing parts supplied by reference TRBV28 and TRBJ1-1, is DVKVTQSSRYLVKRTGEKVFLECVQDMDHENMFWYRQDPGLGLRLIYFSYDVKMKEKGDIPEGYSVSREKKERFSLILESASTNQTSMYLCASSSLGTVNTEAFFGQGTRLTVV.

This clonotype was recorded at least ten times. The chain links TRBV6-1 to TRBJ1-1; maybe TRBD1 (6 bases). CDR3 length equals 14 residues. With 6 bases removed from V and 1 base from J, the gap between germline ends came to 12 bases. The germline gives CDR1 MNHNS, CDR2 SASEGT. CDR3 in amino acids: CASRTLTGNTEAFF. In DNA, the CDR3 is TGTGCCAGCAGAACCCTGACAGGGAACACTGAAGCTTTCTTT.

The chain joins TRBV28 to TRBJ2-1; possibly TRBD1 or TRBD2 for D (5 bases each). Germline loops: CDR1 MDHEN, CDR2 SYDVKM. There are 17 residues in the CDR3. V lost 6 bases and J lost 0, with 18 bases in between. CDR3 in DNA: TGTGCCAGCAGACTCTGGGGGAGCGGAAGCTCCTACAATGAGCAGTTCTTC. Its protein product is CASRLWGSGSSYNEQFF. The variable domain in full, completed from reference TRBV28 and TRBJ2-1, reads DVKVTQSSRYLVKRTGEKVFLECVQDMDHENMFWYRQDPGLGLRLIYFSYDVKMKEKGDIPEGYSVSREKKERFSLILESASTNQTSMYLCASRLWGSGSSYNEQFFGPGTRLTVL.

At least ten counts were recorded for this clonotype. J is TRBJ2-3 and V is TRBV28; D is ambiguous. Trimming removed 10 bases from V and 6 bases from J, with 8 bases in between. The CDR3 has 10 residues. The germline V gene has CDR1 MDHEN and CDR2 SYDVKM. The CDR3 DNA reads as TGTGCCACCAACGCGGATACGCAGTATTTT. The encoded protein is CATNADTQYF. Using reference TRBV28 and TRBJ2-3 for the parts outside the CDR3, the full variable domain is DVKVTQSSRYLVKRTGEKVFLECVQDMDHENMFWYRQDPGLGLRLIYFSYDVKMKEKGDIPEGYSVSREKKERFSLILESASTNQTSMYLCATNADTQYFGPGTRLTVL.

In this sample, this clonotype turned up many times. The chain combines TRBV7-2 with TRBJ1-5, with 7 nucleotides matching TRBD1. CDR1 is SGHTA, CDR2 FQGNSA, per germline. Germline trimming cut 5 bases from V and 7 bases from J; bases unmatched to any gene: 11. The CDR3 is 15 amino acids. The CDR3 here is CASSREGAGGQPQHF. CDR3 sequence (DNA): TGTGCCAGCAGCCGAGAGGGGGCGGGTGGGCAGCCCCAGCATTTT.

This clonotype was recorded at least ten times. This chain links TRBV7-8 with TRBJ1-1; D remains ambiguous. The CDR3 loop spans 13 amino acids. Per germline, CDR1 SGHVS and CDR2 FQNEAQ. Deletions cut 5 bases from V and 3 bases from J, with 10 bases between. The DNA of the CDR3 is TGTGCCAGCAGCCAAGGGTGGGACACTGAAGCTTTCTTT. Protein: CASSQGWDTEAFF.

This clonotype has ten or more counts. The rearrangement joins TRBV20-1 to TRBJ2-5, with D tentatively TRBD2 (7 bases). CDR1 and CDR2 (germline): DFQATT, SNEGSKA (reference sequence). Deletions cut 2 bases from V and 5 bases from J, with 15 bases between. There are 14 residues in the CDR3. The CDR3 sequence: CSARRGGPGETQYF. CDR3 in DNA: TGCAGTGCTAGAAGGGGGGGGCCGGGGGAGACCCAGTACTTC.

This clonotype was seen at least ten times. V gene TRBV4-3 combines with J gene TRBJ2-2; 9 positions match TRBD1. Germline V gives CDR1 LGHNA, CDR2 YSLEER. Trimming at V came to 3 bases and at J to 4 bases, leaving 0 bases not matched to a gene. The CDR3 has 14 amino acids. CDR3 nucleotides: TGCGCCAGCAGCCAGACAGGGGGCACCGGGGAGCTGTTTTTT. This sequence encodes CASSQTGGTGELFF.

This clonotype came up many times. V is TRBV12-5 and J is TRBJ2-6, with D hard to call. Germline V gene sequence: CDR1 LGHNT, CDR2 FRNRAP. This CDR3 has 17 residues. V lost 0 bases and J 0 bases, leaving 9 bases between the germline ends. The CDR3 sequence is CASGLVLGTSGANVLTF. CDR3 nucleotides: TGTGCTAGTGGTTTGGTACTGGGAACCTCTGGGGCCAACGTCCTGACTTTC.

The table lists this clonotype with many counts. The CDR3 nucleotides read TGTGCCAGCAGCTTAGCCCGTTACACCGGGGAGCTGTTTTTT. Translating gives CASSLARYTGELFF. V usage is TRBV11-1 and J usage is TRBJ2-2; the D is unclear. The CDR3 extends over 14 amino acids. Germline V lookup: CDR1 SGHAT, CDR2 FQDESV (reference sequence). Trimming removed 0 bases from V and 3 bases from J, with 5 bases in between.

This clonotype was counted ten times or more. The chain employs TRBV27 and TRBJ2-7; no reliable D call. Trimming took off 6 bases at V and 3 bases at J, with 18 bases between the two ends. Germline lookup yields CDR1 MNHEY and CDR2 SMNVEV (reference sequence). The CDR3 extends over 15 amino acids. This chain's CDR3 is CASSFFRTAVYEQYF. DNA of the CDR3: TGTGCCAGCAGCTTTTTCAGGACCGCAGTCTACGAGCAGTACTTC.

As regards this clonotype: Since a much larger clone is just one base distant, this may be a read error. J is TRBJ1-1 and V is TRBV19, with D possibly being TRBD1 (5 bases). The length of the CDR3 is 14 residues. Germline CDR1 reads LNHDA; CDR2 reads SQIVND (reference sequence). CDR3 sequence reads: CVSSSTPGTPDAFF. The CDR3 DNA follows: TGTGTCAGTAGCTCGACGCCCGGGACTCCGGATGCTTTCTTT.

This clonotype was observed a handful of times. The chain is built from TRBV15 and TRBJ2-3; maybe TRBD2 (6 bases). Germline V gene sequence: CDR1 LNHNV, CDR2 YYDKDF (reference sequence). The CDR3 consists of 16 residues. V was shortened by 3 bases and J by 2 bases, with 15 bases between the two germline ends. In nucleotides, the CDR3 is TGTGCCACCAGCAGGTCAGGAGGGAAGGACACAGATACGCAGTATTTT. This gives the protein CATSRSGGKDTDTQYF.

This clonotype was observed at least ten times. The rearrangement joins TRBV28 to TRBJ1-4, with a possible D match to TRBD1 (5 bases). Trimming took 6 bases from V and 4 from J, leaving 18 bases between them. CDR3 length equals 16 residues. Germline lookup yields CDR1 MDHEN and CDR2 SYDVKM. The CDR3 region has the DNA TGTGCCAGCAGCTGGGACCGCTTTACTGGTAATGAAAAACTGTTTTTT. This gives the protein CASSWDRFTGNEKLFF.

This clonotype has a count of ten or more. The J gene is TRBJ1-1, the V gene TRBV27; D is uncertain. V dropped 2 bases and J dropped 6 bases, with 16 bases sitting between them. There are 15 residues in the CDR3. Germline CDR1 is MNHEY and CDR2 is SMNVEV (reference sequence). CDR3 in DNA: TGTGCCAGCAGTTTAGTGGGTGCCCCCGGCGCTGAAGCTTTCTTT. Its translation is CASSLVGAPGAEAFF.

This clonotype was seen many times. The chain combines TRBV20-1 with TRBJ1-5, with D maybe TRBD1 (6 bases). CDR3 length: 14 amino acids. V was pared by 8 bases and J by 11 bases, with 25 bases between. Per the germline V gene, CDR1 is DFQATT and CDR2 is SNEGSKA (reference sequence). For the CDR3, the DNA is TGCAGTACCAGTGACCAGGGGAAACCGGGGGCCCAGCATTTT. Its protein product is CSTSDQGKPGAQHF.

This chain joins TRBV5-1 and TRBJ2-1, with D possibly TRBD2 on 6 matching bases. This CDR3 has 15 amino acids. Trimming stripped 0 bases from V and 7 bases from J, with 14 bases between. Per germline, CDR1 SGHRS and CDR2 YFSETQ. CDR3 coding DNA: TGCGCCAGCAGCTTGGGGGGAGGAATACGTAATGAGCAGTTCTTC. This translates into CASSLGGGIRNEQFF.

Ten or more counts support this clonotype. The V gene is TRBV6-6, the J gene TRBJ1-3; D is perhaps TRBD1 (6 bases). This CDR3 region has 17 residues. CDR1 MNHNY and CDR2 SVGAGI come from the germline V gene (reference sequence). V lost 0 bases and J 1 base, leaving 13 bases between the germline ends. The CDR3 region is CASSYSKLTGSGNTIYF. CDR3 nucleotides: TGTGCCAGCAGTTACTCGAAACTAACAGGGTCTGGAAACACCATATATTTT.

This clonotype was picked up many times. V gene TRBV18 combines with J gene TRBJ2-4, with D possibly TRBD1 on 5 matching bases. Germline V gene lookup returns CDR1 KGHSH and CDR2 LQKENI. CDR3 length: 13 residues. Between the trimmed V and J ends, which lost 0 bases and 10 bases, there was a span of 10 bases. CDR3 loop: CASSPPGPSIQYF. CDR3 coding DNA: TGTGCCAGCTCACCACCGGGGCCGTCGATTCAGTACTTC.

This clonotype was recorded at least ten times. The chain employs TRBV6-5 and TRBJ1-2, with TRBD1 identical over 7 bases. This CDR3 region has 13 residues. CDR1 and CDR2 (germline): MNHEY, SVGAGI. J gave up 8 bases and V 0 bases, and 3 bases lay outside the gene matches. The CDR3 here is CASSYSTGVGYTF. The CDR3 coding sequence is TGTGCCAGCAGTTACTCAACAGGGGTCGGCTACACCTTC.